This T cell receptor beta chain was sequenced for a study of beta chain features in type 1 diabetes. General study findings and limits: The study found moderately but significantly shorter TCRB CDR3s in all four CD4+ subsets of Type 1 diabetes patients. The study left unresolved whether HLA type influences TCRB rearrangement.

Notes on this clone: Its antigen is unidentified.

Investigators reverse transcribed all isolated RNA, so they sequenced expressed TCRB transcripts. Profiled with immunoSEQ multiplex PCR; TCRdb holds only in-frame clones, not every one. The table includes more than 350,000 clones, about 10% detected once. Deletions cut 2 bases from V and 0 bases from J, with 12 bases between. Germline V gene data show CDR1 as MNHNY and CDR2 as SVGAGI (reference sequence). CDR3 length: 16 residues. The receptor was isolated from a woman between 18 and 30 years old in good health. Sequences were obtained from naive CD4+ T cells from blood. V is TRBV6-6 and J is TRBJ2-3; D assignment may be TRBD1 or TRBD2 (5 bases each). This CDR3 reads CASSYPQGPSTDTQYF. CDR3 nucleotides: TGTGCCAGCAGTTACCCCCAGGGACCTAGCACAGATACGCAGTATTTT.